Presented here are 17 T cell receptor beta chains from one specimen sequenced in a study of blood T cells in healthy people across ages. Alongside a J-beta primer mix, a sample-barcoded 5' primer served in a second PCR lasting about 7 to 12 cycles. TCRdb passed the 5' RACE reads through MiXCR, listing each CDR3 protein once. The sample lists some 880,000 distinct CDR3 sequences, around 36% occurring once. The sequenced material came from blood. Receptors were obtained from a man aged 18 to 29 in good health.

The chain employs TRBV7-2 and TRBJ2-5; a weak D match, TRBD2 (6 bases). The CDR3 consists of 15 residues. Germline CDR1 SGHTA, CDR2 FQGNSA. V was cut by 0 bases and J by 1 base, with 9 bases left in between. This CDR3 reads CASSLALEGQETQYF. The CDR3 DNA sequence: TGTGCCAGCAGCTTAGCGTTGGAGGGCCAAGAGACCCAGTACTTC.

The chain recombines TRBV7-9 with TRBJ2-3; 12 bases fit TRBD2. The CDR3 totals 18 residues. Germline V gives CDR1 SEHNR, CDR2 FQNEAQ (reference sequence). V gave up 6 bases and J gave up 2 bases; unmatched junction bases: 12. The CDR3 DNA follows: TGTGCCAGCAGATCGACTAGCGGGGGCCCTCAACCCACAGATACGCAGTATTTT. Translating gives CASRSTSGGPQPTDTQYF.

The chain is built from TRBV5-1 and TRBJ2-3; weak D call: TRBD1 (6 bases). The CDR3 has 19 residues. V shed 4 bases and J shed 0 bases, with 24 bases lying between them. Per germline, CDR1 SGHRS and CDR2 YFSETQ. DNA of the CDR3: TGCGCCAGCAGCACCGGACAGACACGGGACGTTCAGAGCACAGATACGCAGTATTTT. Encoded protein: CASSTGQTRDVQSTDTQYF.

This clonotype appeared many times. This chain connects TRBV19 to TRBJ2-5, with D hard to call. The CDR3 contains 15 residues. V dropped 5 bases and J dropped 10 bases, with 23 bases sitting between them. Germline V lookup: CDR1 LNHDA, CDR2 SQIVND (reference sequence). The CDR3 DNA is TGTGCCAGTAGTCCAACCGTCGAAGGTGCTACGAACCAGTACTTC. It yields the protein CASSPTVEGATNQYF.

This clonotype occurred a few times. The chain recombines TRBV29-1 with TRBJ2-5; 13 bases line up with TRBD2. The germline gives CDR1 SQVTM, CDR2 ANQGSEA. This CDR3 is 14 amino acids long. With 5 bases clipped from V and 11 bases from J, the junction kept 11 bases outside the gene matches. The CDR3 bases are TGCAGCGTTACTAGCGGGGGGGCCTTGGCTGAGCAGTACTTC. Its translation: CSVTSGGALAEQYF.

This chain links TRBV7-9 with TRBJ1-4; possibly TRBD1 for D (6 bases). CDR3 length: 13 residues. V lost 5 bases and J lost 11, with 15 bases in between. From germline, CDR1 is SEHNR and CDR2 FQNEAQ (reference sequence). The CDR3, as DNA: TGTGCCAGCAGCCCCCTACAGGGAAGGAAACTGTTTTTT. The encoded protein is CASSPLQGRKLFF.

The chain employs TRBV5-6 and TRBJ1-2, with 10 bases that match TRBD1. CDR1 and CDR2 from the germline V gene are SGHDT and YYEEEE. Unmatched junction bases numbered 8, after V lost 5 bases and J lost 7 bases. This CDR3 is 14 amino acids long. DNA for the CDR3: TGTGCCAGCAGACAGGACAGGGGGAACCGTGGCTACACCTTC. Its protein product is CASRQDRGNRGYTF.

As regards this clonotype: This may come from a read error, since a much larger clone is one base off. CDR3 protein: CASSQDRAYNSLLHF. For the CDR3, the DNA is TGCGCCAGCAGCCAGGACAGGGCCTATAATTCACTCCTCCACTTT. This chain uses TRBV4-3 with TRBJ1-6; 8 nucleotides line up with TRBD1. The CDR3 spans 15 residues. The V gene's germline CDR1 is LGHNA and CDR2 YSLEER.

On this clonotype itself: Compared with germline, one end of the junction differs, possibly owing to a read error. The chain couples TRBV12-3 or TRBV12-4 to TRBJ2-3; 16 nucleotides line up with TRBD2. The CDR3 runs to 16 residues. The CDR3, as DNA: TGTGCCCGCAGTCCGGGACTAGCGGGGGGGGCAGATACGCAGTATTTT. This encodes CARSPGLAGGADTQYF.

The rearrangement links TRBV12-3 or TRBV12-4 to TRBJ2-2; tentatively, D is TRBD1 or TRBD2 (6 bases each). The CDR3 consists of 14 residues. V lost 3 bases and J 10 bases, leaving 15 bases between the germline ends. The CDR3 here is CASSLDIGGPELFF. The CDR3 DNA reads TGTGCCAGCAGTTTGGACATTGGGGGGCCGGAGCTGTTTTTT.

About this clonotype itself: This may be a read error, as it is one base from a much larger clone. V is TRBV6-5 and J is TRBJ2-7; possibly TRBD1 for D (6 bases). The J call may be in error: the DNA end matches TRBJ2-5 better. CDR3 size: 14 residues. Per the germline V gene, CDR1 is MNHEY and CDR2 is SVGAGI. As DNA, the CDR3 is TGTGCCAGCAGGCCAACAGGGTGGGGAGAGACCCAGTACTTC. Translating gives CASRPTGWGETQYF.

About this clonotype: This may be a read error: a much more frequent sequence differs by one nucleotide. The CDR3 reads CVSSRANAPVGYTF. The CDR3 nucleotides are TGTGTCAGCAGCCGGGCCAACGCCCCAGTAGGCTACACCTTC. This sequence joins TRBV12-3 or TRBV12-4 and TRBJ1-2; D remains unclear. This CDR3 region has 14 residues.

The CDR3, as DNA: TGTGCCAGCAGTGAAGGGGCTTCTTTACGAAAGTACTTC. It translates to CASSEGASLRKYF. The chain employs TRBV6-1 and TRBJ2-4; D gene ambiguous. The length of the CDR3 is 13 residues. Germline loops: CDR1 MNHNS, CDR2 SASEGT. V lost 1 base and J 14 bases, leaving 15 bases between the germline ends.

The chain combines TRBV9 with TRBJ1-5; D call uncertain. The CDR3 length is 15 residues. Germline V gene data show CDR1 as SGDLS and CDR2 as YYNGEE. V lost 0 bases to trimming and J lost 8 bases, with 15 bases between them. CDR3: CASSVAGSEFEPQHF. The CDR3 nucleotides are TGTGCCAGCAGCGTAGCGGGATCGGAGTTTGAGCCCCAGCATTTT.

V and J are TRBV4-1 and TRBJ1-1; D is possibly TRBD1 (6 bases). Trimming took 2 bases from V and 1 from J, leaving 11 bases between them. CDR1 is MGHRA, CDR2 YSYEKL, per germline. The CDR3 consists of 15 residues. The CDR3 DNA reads TGCGCCAGCAGCCAAAACGCCAGGGGGAACACTGAAGCTTTCTTT. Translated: CASSQNARGNTEAFF.

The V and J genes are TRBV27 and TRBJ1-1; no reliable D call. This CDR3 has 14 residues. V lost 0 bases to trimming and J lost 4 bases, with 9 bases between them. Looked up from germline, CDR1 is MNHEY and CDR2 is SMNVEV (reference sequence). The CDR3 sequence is CASSLSMGSTEAFF. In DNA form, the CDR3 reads TGTGCCAGCAGTTTATCGATGGGGAGCACTGAAGCTTTCTTT.

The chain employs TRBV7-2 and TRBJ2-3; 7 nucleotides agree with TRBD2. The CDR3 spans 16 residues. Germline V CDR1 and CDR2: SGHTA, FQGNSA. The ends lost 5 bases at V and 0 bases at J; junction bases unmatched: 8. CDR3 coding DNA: TGTGCCAGCAGCCCAAACTGGCGGGGGAGCACAGATACGCAGTATTTT. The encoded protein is CASSPNWRGSTDTQYF.